The next 5 T cell receptor beta chains were all read from a single sample in a study of T cell responses to AZD1222 COVID-19 vaccine. The data were produced by immunoSEQ multiplex PCR, yet TCRdb's version contains in-frame clones alone and is incomplete. Of 60,000 to 80,000 clones listed, about three quarters are singletons. The sample here was peripheral blood, taken 28 days after the second AZD1222 dose. The receptor source for this set is an adult who received the AZD1222 COVID-19 vaccine.

The genes are TRBV7-8 and TRBJ1-1; D unclear. The CDR3 contains 15 residues. Per the germline V gene, CDR1 is SGHVS and CDR2 is FQNEAQ. Trimming cost V 2 bases and J 2 bases, with 12 bases left between them. The CDR3 DNA reads TGTGCCAGCAGCTTACTGGTCCCCTACAACACTGAAGCTTTCTTT. It yields the protein CASSLLVPYNTEAFF.

The chain recombines TRBV11-3 with TRBJ2-5; D may match TRBD1 or TRBD2 (5 bases each). V lost 1 base to trimming and J lost 4 bases, with 13 bases between them. In germline, CDR1 is SGHNT, CDR2 YENEEA. The CDR3 has 15 residues. The CDR3 sequence is CASSLGLRGGETQYF. CDR3 DNA: TGTGCCAGCAGCTTAGGACTGAGGGGTGGAGAGACCCAGTACTTC.

CDR3 bases: TGTGCCAGCAGCAAATCTCTGACAGGGGGCGGCACAGATACGCAGTATTTT. Its protein product is CASSKSLTGGGTDTQYF. The gene calls are TRBV7-2 and TRBJ2-3; 10 bases are shared with TRBD1. CDR3 length: 17 amino acids. V gave up 5 bases and J gave up 1 base; unmatched junction bases: 9. The germline gives CDR1 SGHTA, CDR2 FQGNSA.

To note about this clone: Other DNA sequences in the sample encode the same CDR3. This chain connects TRBV6-5 to TRBJ2-2, with D possibly called TRBD1 or TRBD2 (5 bases each). V dropped 2 bases and J dropped 5 bases, with 6 bases sitting between them. The CDR3 runs to 13 residues. Germline V CDR1 and CDR2: MNHEY, SVGAGI. Written as DNA, the CDR3 is TGTGCCAGCAGTTACGGGGGAACCGGGGAGCTGTTTTTT. This sequence encodes CASSYGGTGELFF.

This chain links TRBV28 with TRBJ2-5; D perhaps matches TRBD1 (6 bases). Trimming removed 5 bases at V and 3 bases at J, with 10 bases between. Germline CDR1 reads MDHEN; CDR2 reads SYDVKM. The CDR3 extends over 13 amino acids. CDR3 coding DNA: TGTGCCAGCAGTAGGACAGATGAAGAGACCCAGTACTTC. This sequence encodes CASSRTDEETQYF.